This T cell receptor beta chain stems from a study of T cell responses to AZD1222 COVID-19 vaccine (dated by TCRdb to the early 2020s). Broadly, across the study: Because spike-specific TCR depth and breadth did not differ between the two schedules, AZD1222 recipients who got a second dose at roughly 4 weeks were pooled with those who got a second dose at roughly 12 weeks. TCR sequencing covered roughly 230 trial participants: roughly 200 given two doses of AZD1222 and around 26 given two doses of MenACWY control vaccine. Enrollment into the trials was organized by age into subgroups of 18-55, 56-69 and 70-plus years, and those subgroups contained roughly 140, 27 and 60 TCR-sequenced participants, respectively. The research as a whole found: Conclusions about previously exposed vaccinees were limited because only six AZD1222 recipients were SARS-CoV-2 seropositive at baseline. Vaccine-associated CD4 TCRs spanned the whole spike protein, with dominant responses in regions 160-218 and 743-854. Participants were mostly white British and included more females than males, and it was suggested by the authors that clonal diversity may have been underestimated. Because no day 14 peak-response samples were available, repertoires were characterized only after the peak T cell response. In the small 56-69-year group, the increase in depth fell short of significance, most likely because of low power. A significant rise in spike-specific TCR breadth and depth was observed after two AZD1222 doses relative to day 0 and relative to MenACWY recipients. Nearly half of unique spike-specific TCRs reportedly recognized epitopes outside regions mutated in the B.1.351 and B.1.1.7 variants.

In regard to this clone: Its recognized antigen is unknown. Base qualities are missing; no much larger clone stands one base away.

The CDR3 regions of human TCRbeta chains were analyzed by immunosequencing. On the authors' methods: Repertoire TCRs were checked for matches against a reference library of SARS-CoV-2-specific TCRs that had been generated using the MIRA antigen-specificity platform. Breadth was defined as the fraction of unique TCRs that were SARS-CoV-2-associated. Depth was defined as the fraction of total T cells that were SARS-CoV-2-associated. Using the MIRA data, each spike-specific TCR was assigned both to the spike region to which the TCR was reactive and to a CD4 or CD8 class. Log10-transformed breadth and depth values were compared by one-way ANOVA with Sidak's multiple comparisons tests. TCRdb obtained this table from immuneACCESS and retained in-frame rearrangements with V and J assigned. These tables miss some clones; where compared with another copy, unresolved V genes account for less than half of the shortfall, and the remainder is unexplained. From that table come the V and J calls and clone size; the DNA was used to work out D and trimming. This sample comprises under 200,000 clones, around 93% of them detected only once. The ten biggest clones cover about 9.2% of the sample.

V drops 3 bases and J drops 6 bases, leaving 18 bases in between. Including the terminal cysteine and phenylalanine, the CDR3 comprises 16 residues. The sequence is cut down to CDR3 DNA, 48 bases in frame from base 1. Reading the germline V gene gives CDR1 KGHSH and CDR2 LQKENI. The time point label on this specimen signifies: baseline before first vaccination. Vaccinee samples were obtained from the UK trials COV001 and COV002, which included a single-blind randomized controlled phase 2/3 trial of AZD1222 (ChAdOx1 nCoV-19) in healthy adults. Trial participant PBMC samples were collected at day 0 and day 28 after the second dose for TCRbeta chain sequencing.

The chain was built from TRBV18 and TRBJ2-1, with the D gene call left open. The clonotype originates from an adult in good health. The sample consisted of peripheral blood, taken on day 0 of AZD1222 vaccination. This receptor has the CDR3 CASSPSLSSIGNEQFF. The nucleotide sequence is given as TGTGCCAGCTCACCCAGTTTAAGTAGCATTGGCAATGAGCAGTTCTTC. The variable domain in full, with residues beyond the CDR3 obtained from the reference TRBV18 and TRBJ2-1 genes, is NAGVMQNPRHLVRRRGQEARLRCSPMKGHSHVYWYRQLPEEGLKFMVYLQKENIIDESGMPKERFSAEFPKEGPSILRIQQVVRGDSAAYFCASSPSLSSIGNEQFFGPGTRLTVL.